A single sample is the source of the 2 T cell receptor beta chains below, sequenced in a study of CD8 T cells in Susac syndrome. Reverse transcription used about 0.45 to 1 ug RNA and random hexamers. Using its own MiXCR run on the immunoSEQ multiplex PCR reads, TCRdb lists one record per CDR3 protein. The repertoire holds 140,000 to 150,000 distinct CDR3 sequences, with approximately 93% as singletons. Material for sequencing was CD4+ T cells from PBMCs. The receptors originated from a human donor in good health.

The CDR3 spells CARGLAYNEQFF. The CDR3 DNA is TGTGCCCGCGGACTAGCCTACAATGAGCAGTTCTTC. This chain uses TRBV30 with TRBJ2-1; 7 bases align to TRBD2. This CDR3 is built from 12 residues. The junction had 3 bases not matched to a gene; V was cut back by 8 bases and J by 2 bases. The germline V gene encodes CDR1 GTSNPN and CDR2 SVGIG (reference sequence).

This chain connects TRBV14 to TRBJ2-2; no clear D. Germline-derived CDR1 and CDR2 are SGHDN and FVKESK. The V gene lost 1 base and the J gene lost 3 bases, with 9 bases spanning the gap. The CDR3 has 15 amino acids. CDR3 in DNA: TGTGCCAGCAGCCAAGTGGTGCAGGACACCGGGGAGCTGTTTTTT. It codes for CASSQVVQDTGELFF.